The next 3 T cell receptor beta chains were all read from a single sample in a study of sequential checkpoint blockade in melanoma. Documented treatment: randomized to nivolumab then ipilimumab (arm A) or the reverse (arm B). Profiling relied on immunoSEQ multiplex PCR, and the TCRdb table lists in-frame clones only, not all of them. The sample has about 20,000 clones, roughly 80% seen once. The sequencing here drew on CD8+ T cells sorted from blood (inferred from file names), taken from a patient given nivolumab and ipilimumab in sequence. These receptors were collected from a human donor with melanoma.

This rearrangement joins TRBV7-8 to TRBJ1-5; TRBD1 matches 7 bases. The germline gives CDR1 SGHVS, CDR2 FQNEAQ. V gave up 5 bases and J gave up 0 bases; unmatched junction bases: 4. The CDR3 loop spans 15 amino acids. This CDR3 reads CASSPTGASNQPQHF. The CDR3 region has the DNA TGTGCCAGCAGCCCAACAGGGGCTAGCAATCAGCCCCAGCATTTT. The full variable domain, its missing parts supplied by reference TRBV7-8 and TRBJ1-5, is GAGVSQSPRYKVAKRGQDVALRCDPISGHVSLFWYQQALGQGPEFLTYFQNEAQLDKSGLPSDRFFAERPEGSVSTLKIQRTQQEDSAVYLCASSPTGASNQPQHFGDGTRLSIL.

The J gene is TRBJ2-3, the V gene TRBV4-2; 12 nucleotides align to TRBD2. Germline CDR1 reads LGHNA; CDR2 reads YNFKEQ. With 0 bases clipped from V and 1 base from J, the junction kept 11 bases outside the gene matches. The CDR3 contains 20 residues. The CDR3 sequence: CASSQDNASGGGRRTDTQYF. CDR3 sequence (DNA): TGTGCCAGCAGCCAAGACAATGCTAGCGGGGGGGGACGGCGCACAGATACGCAGTATTTT.

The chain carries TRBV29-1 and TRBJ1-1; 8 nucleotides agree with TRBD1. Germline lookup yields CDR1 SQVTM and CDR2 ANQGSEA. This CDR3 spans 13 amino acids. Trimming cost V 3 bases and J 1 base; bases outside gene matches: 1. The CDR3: CSVEGTGNTEAFF. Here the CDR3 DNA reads TGCAGCGTTGAGGGGACAGGGAACACTGAAGCTTTCTTT.